This T cell receptor (beta chain) was recorded in a study of OX40 agonist ivuxolimab in advanced cancers. Overall study context: Treatment of patients was with ivuxolimab, an agonistic anti-OX40 (CD134) antibody.

The protocol was immunoSEQ multiplex PCR, while the TCRdb copy is restricted to in-frame clones and leaves out a portion. The table records roughly 11,000 clones, around 74% of them present only once. CDR3 length: 11 amino acids. The ends were cut back, 3 bases at V and 4 bases at J, with 3 bases in the middle. CDR1 and CDR2 from the germline V gene are SEHNR and FQNEAQ (reference sequence). The sequencing used CD4+ or CD8+ T cells sorted from blood, collected in a trial of the OX40 agonist ivuxolimab. This chain connects TRBV7-9 to TRBJ1-1; D not resolved. The TCR comes from an adult with an advanced solid tumor such as melanoma, head and neck, liver or kidney cancer. CDR3 in amino acids: CASSLGTEAFF. The CDR3 DNA reads TGTGCCAGCAGCTTGGGCACTGAAGCTTTCTTT.